The 29 T cell receptor beta chains below all came from one sample that was sequenced in a study of spatial heterogeneity in lung cancer. Stated time point: sample taken at primary tumor resection. Overall study results and limits: Tumors with more nonsynonymous mutations had more expanded intratumoral alpha and beta TCRs.

No antigens are known for them. Via MiXCR, TCRdb re-called the 5' RACE reads, giving one row per CDR3 protein. Of over 15,000 distinct CDR3 sequences listed, 9.5% to 10% are singletons. Source: lung tumor tissue, taken at surgery. Source of these receptors: a female donor with early-stage non-small cell lung cancer.

This clonotype was counted only a few times. Because this beta chain is a stray read in a library intended to capture alpha chains, its abundance should not be given much weight. This rearrangement joins TRBV28 to TRBJ2-5, with D perhaps matching TRBD1 (6 bases). V was cut by 6 bases and J by 5 bases, with 13 bases left in between. This CDR3 comprises 13 residues. CDR1 and CDR2 from the germline V gene are MDHEN and SYDVKM. CDR3: CASSQGRSETQYF. Here the CDR3 DNA reads TGTGCCAGCAGCCAGGGGCGGAGCGAGACCCAGTACTTC. Based on the CDR3 plus reference TRBV28 and TRBJ2-5, the full variable domain is DVKVTQSSRYLVKRTGEKVFLECVQDMDHENMFWYRQDPGLGLRLIYFSYDVKMKEKGDIPEGYSVSREKKERFSLILESASTNQTSMYLCASSQGRSETQYFGPGTRLLVL.

The table lists this clonotype with many counts. With the library built for alpha chains, this beta chain is off target and its frequency is not meaningful. The chain uses TRBV27 and TRBJ1-3; 10 nucleotides match TRBD1. Trimming removed 6 bases from V and 0 bases from J; junction bases left unmatched: 2. The germline gives CDR1 MNHEY, CDR2 SMNVEV (reference sequence). The CDR3 consists of 15 residues. The CDR3: CASRRTGGSGNTIYF. CDR3 DNA: TGTGCCAGCAGGCGGACAGGGGGCTCTGGAAACACCATATATTTT.

This clonotype showed up many times. Since it is a stray read in a library aimed at alpha chains, this beta chain has a size that is not meaningful. J is TRBJ1-1 and V is TRBV7-9, with D tentatively TRBD1 (5 bases). The CDR3 covers 13 residues. Trimming removed 5 bases from V and 7 bases from J, with 14 bases in between. The germline CDR1 and CDR2 sequences are SEHNR and FQNEAQ (reference sequence). CDR3 sequence: CASSRTGGLEAFF. CDR3 coding DNA: TGTGCCAGCAGCCGGACGGGGGGACTTGAAGCTTTCTTT. Complete variable domain (other parts from reference TRBV7-9 and TRBJ1-1): DTGVSQNPRHKITKRGQNVTFRCDPISEHNRLYWYRQTLGQGPEFLTYFQNEAQLEKSRLLSDRFSAERPKGSFSTLEIQRTEQGDSAMYLCASSRTGGLEAFFGQGTRLTVV.

The sample holds a few counts of this clonotype. The library was built for alpha chains, so this beta chain is an off-target read and its size means little. This chain links TRBV14 with TRBJ2-7, with D perhaps TRBD1 (6 bases). Germline-derived CDR1 and CDR2 are SGHDN and FVKESK. The CDR3 spans 15 residues. Deletions cut 4 bases from V and 3 bases from J, with 16 bases between. For the CDR3, the DNA is TGTGCCAGCAGCCCGCTCAGGGGCAGGGACTACGAGCAGTACTTC. Its translation is CASSPLRGRDYEQYF.

Judged by abundance, this clonotype is medium-sized. With the library built for alpha chains, this beta chain is off target and its frequency is not meaningful. The V and J genes are TRBV7-2 and TRBJ1-6; D call uncertain. Germline values: CDR1 SGHTA, CDR2 FQGNSA. The V and J ends lost 5 bases and 6 bases respectively, with 11 bases between them. The CDR3 runs to 14 residues. The CDR3 sequence: CASSPQVANSPLHF. The DNA for the CDR3 is TGTGCCAGCAGCCCTCAGGTTGCTAATTCACCCCTCCACTTT.

Regarding this clonotype: Because the library targeted alpha chains, this beta chain is an off-target read whose size means little. V and J are TRBV6-1 and TRBJ2-7; D might be TRBD1 (5 bases). The length of the CDR3 is 15 residues. The germline gives CDR1 MNHNS, CDR2 SASEGT. The ends were cut back, 1 base at V and 2 bases at J, with 12 bases in the middle. This chain's CDR3 is CASSEGTRITYEQYF. In nucleotides, the CDR3 is TGTGCCAGCAGTGAAGGGACACGTATAACCTACGAGCAGTACTTC.

On this clonotype itself: This beta chain was picked up by a library intended for alpha chains and is off target, so its count carries little meaning. The V and J genes are TRBV30 and TRBJ1-1; D is possibly TRBD1 (5 bases). The CDR3 has 12 residues. CDR1 is GTSNPN, CDR2 SVGIG, per germline (reference sequence). Trimming stripped 3 bases from V and 8 bases from J, with 13 bases between. As DNA, the CDR3 is TGTGCCTGGAGCAACGGGGCAGGGGAAGCTTTCTTT. This codes for CAWSNGAGEAFF.

By share, this clonotype counts as medium-sized. This beta chain appears as a stray read in a library generated for alpha chains; its size is not informative. This chain links TRBV4-1 with TRBJ2-3; D remains unclear. There are 13 residues in the CDR3. Trimming removed 4 bases from V and 3 bases from J, with 8 bases in between. Germline V gene data show CDR1 as MGHRA and CDR2 as YSYEKL. Here the CDR3 DNA reads TGCGCCAGCAGCCCGCCTGGGACAGATACGCAGTATTTT. It translates to CASSPPGTDTQYF.

Worth noting for this clonotype: In a library made to pick up alpha chains, this beta chain is a stray read with a size that means little. The V and J genes are TRBV24-1 and TRBJ1-5, with 9 bases identical to TRBD1. Germline lookup yields CDR1 KGHDR and CDR2 SFDVKD. V lost 7 bases to trimming and J lost 1 base; unmatched junction nucleotides: 4. This CDR3 contains 15 residues. The CDR3 spells CATRPGTGSNQPQHF. The CDR3 coding sequence is TGTGCCACCAGACCCGGGACAGGGAGCAATCAGCCCCAGCATTTT.

This clonotype was observed a handful of times. Since the library was made to target alpha chains, this beta chain is a stray read and its abundance is not meaningful. The J gene is TRBJ1-4, the V gene TRBV20-1; D might be TRBD1 (6 bases). Trimming removed 3 bases at V and 6 bases at J, with 17 bases between. The CDR3 totals 15 residues. Germline CDR1 and CDR2: DFQATT and SNEGSKA (reference sequence). This CDR3 is CSASYPGGVDEKLFF. CDR3 nucleotides: TGCAGTGCTAGTTACCCGGGGGGCGTTGATGAAAAACTGTTTTTT.

Concerning this clonotype itself: The library was prepared for alpha chains; this beta chain is a stray read, so its frequency means little. The chain couples TRBV7-9 to TRBJ2-7, with D tentatively TRBD2 (6 bases). Germline CDR1 and CDR2: SEHNR and FQNEAQ (reference sequence). The CDR3 has 17 residues. Trimming removed 0 bases at V and 3 bases at J, with 18 bases between. For the CDR3, the DNA is TGTGCCAGCAGCTTAGCTCGGGACTGCGAAGATAGCTACGAGCAGTACTTC. Amino acids: CASSLARDCEDSYEQYF.

Details on this clonotype: Since the library was made to target alpha chains, this beta chain is a stray read and its abundance is not meaningful. The chain employs TRBV6-6 and TRBJ1-2; 10 bases are a match to TRBD1. V was pared by 2 bases and J by 3 bases, with 3 bases of the junction left unmatched. This CDR3 region has 15 residues. The germline V gene encodes CDR1 MNHNY and CDR2 SVGAGI (reference sequence). CDR3 nucleotide sequence: TGTGCCAGCAGTTACAGAGGGACAGGGGACTATGGCTACACCTTC. It codes for CASSYRGTGDYGYTF.

This clonotype was recorded many times. This beta chain is a stray sequence in a library constructed for alpha chains; its clone size is not meaningful. This chain uses TRBV5-6 with TRBJ1-4; TRBD1 agrees at 10 bases. This CDR3 spans 17 amino acids. Unmatched junction bases numbered 11, after V lost 4 bases and J lost 5 bases. From germline, CDR1 is SGHDT and CDR2 YYEEEE. The CDR3 spells CASSLTGTGVLNEKLFF. The CDR3 DNA follows: TGTGCCAGCAGCCTGACCGGGACAGGGGTCCTAAATGAAAAACTGTTTTTT.

This clonotype was counted many times. This beta chain turned up in a library designed for alpha chains; as an off-target read, its abundance says little. This rearrangement joins TRBV14 to TRBJ1-1, with no clear D. The V end lost 0 bases, the J end lost 1 base, and 9 bases lay between the germline ends. Germline assignment: CDR1 SGHDN and CDR2 FVKESK. The CDR3 covers 15 residues. The CDR3 sequence: CASSQDSGPNTEAFF. CDR3 bases: TGTGCCAGCAGCCAAGATAGTGGACCGAACACTGAAGCTTTCTTT.

This clonotype came up a few times. It may be a read error: a sequence one base away is much more abundant. This beta chain represents an off-target read in a library built for alpha chains; its size is of limited meaning. The rearrangement links TRBV2 to TRBJ1-1; the match to TRBD1 covers 8 bases. The CDR3 consists of 13 residues. The V gene's germline CDR1 is SNHLY and CDR2 FYNNEI. The CDR3 DNA reads TGTGCCAGCAGCTATACAGGGGGTACTGAAGCTTTATTT. Amino acid sequence: CASSYTGGTEALF.

This clonotype occurred a few times. The library was prepared for alpha chains; this beta chain is a stray read, so its frequency means little. The chain combines TRBV12-3 or TRBV12-4 with TRBJ2-3, with a possible D match to TRBD2 (6 bases). The CDR3 runs 14 residues. V was clipped by 0 bases and J by 6 bases, with 10 bases between them. The CDR3, as DNA: TGTGCCAGCAGTTTAGCGCGGGGAGGCGATACGCAGTATTTT. Translated: CASSLARGGDTQYF.

This clonotype was observed at least ten times. The library was prepared for alpha chains; this beta chain is a stray read, so its frequency means little. The chain combines TRBV3-1 with TRBJ1-6; D is undetermined. Germline CDR1 and CDR2: LGHDT and YNNKEL (reference sequence). This CDR3 contains 16 residues. Trimming stripped 1 base from V and 7 bases from J, with 14 bases between. The CDR3, as DNA: TGTGCCAGCAGCCAAGGCGGCCGGGGTAACAATTCACCCCTCCACTTT. Translating it yields CASSQGGRGNNSPLHF.

On this clonotype itself: Because the library targeted alpha chains, this beta chain is an off-target read whose size means little. The chain recombines TRBV6-1 with TRBJ1-5, with 7 bases that match TRBD1. CDR3 length: 13 residues. V shed 9 bases and J 2 bases; nucleotides not matched to a gene: 4. Per the germline V gene, CDR1 is MNHNS and CDR2 is SASEGT. The CDR3 DNA reads as TGTGCCAGTGGACAGGATGGCAATCAGCCCCAGCATTTT. Encoded protein: CASGQDGNQPQHF.

This clonotype was recorded once. Because this beta chain is a stray read in a library intended to capture alpha chains, its abundance should not be given much weight. The chain combines TRBV2 with TRBJ2-1; D remains unclear. Per germline, CDR1 SNHLY and CDR2 FYNNEI. There are 13 residues in the CDR3. The V and J ends lost 7 bases and 6 bases respectively, with 13 bases between them. The CDR3 DNA follows: TGTGCCAGCAAAACGTCCGCGAGCAATGAGCAGTTCTTC. It specifies CASKTSASNEQFF.

At least ten counts were recorded for this clonotype. The library was built for alpha chains, so this beta chain is an off-target read and its size means little. This sequence joins TRBV5-1 and TRBJ1-6; no clear D. The germline V and J ends were trimmed by 3 bases and 7 bases, with 5 bases remaining between them. The length of the CDR3 is 12 residues. Germline V CDR1 and CDR2: SGHRS, YFSETQ. The CDR3 protein is CASSSLNSPLHF. Here the CDR3 DNA reads TGCGCCAGCAGCTCTTTAAATTCACCCCTCCACTTT.

At least ten counts were recorded for this clonotype. A library prepared for alpha chains yielded this beta chain as an off-target read; its size is of little meaning. The rearrangement uses TRBV9 and TRBJ2-1; 10 bases are shared with TRBD2. The J segment lost 10 bases and the V segment lost 2 bases, leaving 6 bases of the junction unmatched. Germline V gene data show CDR1 as SGDLS and CDR2 as YYNGEE. The CDR3 runs to 14 residues. CDR3 in amino acids: CASSVQLLAGEQFF. The DNA of the CDR3 is TGTGCCAGCAGCGTCCAGTTACTAGCGGGGGAGCAGTTCTTC.

There are many counts of this clonotype. This beta chain is a stray sequence in a library constructed for alpha chains; its clone size is not meaningful. The J gene is TRBJ2-1, the V gene TRBV7-3; D might be TRBD1 (8 bases). Germline CDR1 and CDR2: SGHTA and FQGTGA. The CDR3 extends over 15 amino acids. The V and J ends lost 5 bases and 1 base respectively, with 12 bases between them. CDR3 residues: CASSPQGGSYNEQFF. The CDR3 nucleotides are TGTGCCAGCAGCCCACAGGGGGGGTCCTACAATGAGCAGTTCTTC.

This clonotype was seen more than once but under ten times. A library made for alpha chains picked up this beta chain off target, so its size means little. The gene calls are TRBV20-1 and TRBJ1-5; D gene uncertain. The CDR3 is made up of 16 amino acids. The germline V gene encodes CDR1 DFQATT and CDR2 SNEGSKA (reference sequence). V shed 0 bases and J shed 7 bases, with 19 bases lying between them. The CDR3: CSARDRVLELGQPQHF. In DNA form, the CDR3 reads TGCAGTGCTAGAGATCGAGTCCTAGAGCTCGGACAGCCCCAGCATTTT.

By sample fraction, this clonotype is medium-sized. This beta chain came through as a stray read in a library set up for alpha chains, and its size says little. This rearrangement joins TRBV20-1 to TRBJ2-3; D unclear. The CDR3 spans 13 residues. CDR1 is DFQATT, CDR2 SNEGSKA, per germline (reference sequence). Trimming removed 6 bases from V and 1 base from J, with 11 bases in between. The CDR3 DNA reads TGCAGTGCCGGCATCGGCGGCACAGATACGCAGTATTTT. This translates into CSAGIGGTDTQYF.

This clonotype was counted only a few times. Being off target in a library aimed at alpha chains, this beta chain has a size of little meaning. V gene TRBV3-2 combines with J gene TRBJ1-4; no DNA check was done on the table's D call, TRBD1. TRBV3-2 is a pseudogene segment. CDR3 length equals 15 residues. CDR3 in amino acids: CASSWDPNRNEKLFF. CDR3 coding DNA: TGTGCCAGCAGCTGGGACCCCAACAGGAATGAAAAACTGTTTTTT.

Ten or more counts support this clonotype. This beta chain was picked up by a library intended for alpha chains and is off target, so its count carries little meaning. This chain links TRBV28 with TRBJ1-3, with D uncertain. The length of the CDR3 is 14 residues. The germline V gene has CDR1 MDHEN and CDR2 SYDVKM. The ends were cut back, 3 bases at V and 0 bases at J, with 6 bases in the middle. The CDR3 spells CASSFESSGNTIYF. CDR3 nucleotides: TGTGCCAGCAGTTTTGAGTCCTCTGGAAACACCATATATTTT. Using reference TRBV28 and TRBJ1-3 for the parts outside the CDR3, the full variable domain is DVKVTQSSRYLVKRTGEKVFLECVQDMDHENMFWYRQDPGLGLRLIYFSYDVKMKEKGDIPEGYSVSREKKERFSLILESASTNQTSMYLCASSFESSGNTIYFGEGSWLTVV.

This clonotype was found many times. Because this beta chain is a stray read in a library intended to capture alpha chains, its abundance should not be given much weight. The chain employs TRBV9 and TRBJ1-2, with unresolved D. Germline CDR1 and CDR2: SGDLS and YYNGEE. The V end was cut by 0 bases, the J end by 8 bases, with 14 bases between. The length of the CDR3 is 14 residues. CDR3 region: CASSVALGMGGYTF. The CDR3 DNA reads TGTGCCAGCAGCGTAGCTCTGGGGATGGGGGGCTACACCTTC.

This clonotype was observed a few times. This beta chain slipped into a library made for alpha chains as a stray read, so its size is not meaningful. The rearrangement uses TRBV3-1 and TRBJ2-3, with TRBD1 matching 7 bases. CDR3 length: 14 amino acids. V gave up 1 base and J gave up 5 bases; unmatched junction bases: 3. Germline lookup yields CDR1 LGHDT and CDR2 YNNKEL (reference sequence). Here the CDR3 DNA reads TGTGCCAGCAGCCAAGGACAGGGAGAAGATACGCAGTATTTT. It specifies CASSQGQGEDTQYF.

As concerns this clonotype: An end of the junction does not agree with germline; a read error may underlie this. For a library built for alpha chains, this beta chain is a stray read; little rests on its size. The chain joins TRBV20-1 to TRBJ1-1; TRBD1 matches at 7 bases. This CDR3 contains 13 residues. CDR1 is DFQATT, CDR2 SNEGSKA, per germline (reference sequence). The CDR3 loop is CSASSGGDTEASF. CDR3 DNA sequence: TGCAGTGCTAGTTCAGGGGGTGACACTGAAGCTTCCTTT.